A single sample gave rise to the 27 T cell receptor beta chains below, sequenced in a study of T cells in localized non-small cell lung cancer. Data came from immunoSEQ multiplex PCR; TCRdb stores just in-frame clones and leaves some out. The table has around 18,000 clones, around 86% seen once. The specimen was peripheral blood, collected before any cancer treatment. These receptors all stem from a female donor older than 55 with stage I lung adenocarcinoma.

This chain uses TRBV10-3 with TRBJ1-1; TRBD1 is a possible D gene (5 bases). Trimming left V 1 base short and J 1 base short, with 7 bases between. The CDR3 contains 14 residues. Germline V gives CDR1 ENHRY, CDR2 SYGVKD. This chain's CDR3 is CAISEWQGNTEAFF. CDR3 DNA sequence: TGTGCCATCAGTGAGTGGCAGGGGAACACTGAAGCTTTCTTT.

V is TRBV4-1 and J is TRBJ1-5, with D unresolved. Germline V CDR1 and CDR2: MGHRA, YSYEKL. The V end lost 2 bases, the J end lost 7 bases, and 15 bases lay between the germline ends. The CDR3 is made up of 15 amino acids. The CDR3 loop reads CASSQYPPGDQPQHF. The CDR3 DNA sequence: TGCGCCAGCAGCCAATATCCCCCAGGAGACCAGCCCCAGCATTTT.

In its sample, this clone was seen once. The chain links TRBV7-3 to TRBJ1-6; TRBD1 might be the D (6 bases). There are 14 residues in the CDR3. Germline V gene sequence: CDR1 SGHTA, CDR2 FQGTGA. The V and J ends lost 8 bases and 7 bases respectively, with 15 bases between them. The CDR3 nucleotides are TGTGCCAGCCGGGGGGACACGCAAAATTCACCCCTCCACTTT. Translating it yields CASRGDTQNSPLHF. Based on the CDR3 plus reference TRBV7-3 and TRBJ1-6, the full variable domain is GAGVSQTPSNKVTEKGKYVELRCDPISGHTALYWYRQSLGQGPEFLIYFQGTGAADDSGLPNDRFFAVRPEGSVSTLKIQRTERGDSAVYLCASRGDTQNSPLHFGNGTRLTVT.

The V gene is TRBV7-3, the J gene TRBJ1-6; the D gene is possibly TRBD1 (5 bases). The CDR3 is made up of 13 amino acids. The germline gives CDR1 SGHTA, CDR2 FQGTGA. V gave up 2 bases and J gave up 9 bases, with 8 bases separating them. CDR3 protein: CASSLSQGSPLHF. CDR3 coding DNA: TGTGCCAGCAGCTTATCCCAGGGTTCACCCCTCCACTTT.

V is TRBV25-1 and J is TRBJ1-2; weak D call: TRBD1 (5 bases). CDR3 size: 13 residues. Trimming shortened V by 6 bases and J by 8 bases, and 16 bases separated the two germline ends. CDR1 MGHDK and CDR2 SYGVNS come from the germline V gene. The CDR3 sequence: CASSPKAGKGYTF. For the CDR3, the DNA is TGTGCCAGCAGCCCAAAGGCAGGGAAAGGCTACACCTTC.

The DNA for the CDR3 is TGTGCCAGCAGCGTAGGAGGAGCGGCGAACACCGGGGAGCTGTTTTTT. Translation: CASSVGGAANTGELFF. The gene calls are TRBV9 and TRBJ2-2, with D tentatively TRBD2 (5 bases). The CDR3 totals 16 residues. Germline CDR1 SGDLS, CDR2 YYNGEE. V lost 0 bases, J lost 0 bases, and 9 bases lay in between.

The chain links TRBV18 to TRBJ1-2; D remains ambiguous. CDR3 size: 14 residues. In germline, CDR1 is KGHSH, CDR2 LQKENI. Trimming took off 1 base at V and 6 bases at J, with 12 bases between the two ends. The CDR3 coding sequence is TGTGCCAGCTCACCACTACGAGGGCGGGATGGCTACACCTTC. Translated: CASSPLRGRDGYTF. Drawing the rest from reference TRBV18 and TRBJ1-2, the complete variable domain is NAGVMQNPRHLVRRRGQEARLRCSPMKGHSHVYWYRQLPEEGLKFMVYLQKENIIDESGMPKERFSAEFPKEGPSILRIQQVVRGDSAAYFCASSPLRGRDGYTFGSGTRLTVV.

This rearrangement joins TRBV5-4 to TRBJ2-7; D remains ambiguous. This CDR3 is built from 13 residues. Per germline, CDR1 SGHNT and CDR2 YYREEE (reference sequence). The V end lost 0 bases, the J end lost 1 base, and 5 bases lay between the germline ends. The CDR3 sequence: CASSLGISYEQYF. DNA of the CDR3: TGTGCCAGCAGCTTGGGGATATCCTACGAGCAGTACTTC.

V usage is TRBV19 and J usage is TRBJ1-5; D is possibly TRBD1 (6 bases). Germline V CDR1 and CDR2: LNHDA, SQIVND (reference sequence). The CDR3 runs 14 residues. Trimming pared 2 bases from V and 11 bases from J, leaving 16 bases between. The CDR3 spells CASSISGASSAQHF. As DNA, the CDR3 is TGTGCCAGTAGTATATCGGGGGCTTCCTCAGCCCAGCATTTT.

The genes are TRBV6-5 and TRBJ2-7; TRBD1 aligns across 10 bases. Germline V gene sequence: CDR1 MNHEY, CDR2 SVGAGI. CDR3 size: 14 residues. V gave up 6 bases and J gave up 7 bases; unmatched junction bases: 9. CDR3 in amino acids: CASSLQTGGGEQYF. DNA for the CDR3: TGTGCCAGCAGCTTACAGACAGGGGGCGGAGAGCAGTACTTC.

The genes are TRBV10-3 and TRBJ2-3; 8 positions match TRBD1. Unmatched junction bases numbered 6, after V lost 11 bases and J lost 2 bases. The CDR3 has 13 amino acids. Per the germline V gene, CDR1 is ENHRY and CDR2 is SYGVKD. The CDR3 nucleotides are TGTGCCTCCCGGGACAGGAACACAGATACGCAGTATTTT. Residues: CASRDRNTDTQYF.

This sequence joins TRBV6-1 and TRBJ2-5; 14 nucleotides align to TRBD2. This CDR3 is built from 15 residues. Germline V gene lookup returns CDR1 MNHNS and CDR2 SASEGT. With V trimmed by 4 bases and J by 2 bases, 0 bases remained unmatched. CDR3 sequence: CASSGLAGGQETQYF. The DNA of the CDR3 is TGTGCCAGCAGTGGACTAGCGGGGGGGCAAGAGACCCAGTACTTC.

The CDR3 DNA sequence: TGTGCCAGTAGTACCCAGGGGAGCAATCAGCCCCAGCATTTT. This sequence encodes CASSTQGSNQPQHF. The gene calls are TRBV19 and TRBJ1-5, with a tentative D call TRBD1 (6 bases). Germline CDR1 and CDR2: LNHDA and SQIVND (reference sequence). V dropped 4 bases and J dropped 1 base, with 8 bases sitting between them. The CDR3 covers 14 residues.

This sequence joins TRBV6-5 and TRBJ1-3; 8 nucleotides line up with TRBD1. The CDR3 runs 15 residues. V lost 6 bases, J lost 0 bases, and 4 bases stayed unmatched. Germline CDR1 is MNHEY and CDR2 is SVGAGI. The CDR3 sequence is CASRRQGSSGNTIYF. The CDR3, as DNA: TGTGCCAGCAGACGACAGGGGAGCTCTGGAAACACCATATATTTT.

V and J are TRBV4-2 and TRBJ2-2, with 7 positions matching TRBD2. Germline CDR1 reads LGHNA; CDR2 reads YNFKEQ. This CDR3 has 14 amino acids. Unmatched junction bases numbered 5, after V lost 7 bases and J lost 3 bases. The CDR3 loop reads CASTGGSYTGELFF. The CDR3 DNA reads TGTGCCAGCACCGGGGGGTCCTACACCGGGGAGCTGTTTTTT.

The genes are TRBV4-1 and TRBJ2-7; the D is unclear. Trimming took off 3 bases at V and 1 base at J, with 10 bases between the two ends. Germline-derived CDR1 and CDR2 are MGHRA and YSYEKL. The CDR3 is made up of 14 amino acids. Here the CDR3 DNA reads TGCGCCAGCAGCCAGGCCAGTTCTTCCTACGAGCAGTACTTC. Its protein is CASSQASSSYEQYF.

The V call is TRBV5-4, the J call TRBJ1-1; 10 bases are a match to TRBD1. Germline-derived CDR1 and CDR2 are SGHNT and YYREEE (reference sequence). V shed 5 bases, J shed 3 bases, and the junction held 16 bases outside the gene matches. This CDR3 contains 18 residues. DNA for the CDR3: TGTGCCAGCAGACCCCCCGGGACAGGGGTGTTTCTGGACACTGAAGCTTTCTTT. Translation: CASRPPGTGVFLDTEAFF.

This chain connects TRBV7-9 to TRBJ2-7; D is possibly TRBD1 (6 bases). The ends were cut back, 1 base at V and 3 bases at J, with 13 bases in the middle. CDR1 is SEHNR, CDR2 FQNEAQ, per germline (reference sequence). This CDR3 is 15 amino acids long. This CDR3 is CASSLVGGHYYEQYF. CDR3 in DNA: TGTGCCAGCAGCTTAGTAGGGGGACATTACTACGAGCAGTACTTC.

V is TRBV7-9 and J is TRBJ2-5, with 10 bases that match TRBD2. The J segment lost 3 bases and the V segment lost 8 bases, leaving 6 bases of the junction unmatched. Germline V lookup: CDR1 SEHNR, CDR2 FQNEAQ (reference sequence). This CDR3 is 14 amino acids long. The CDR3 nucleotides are TGTGCCAGCGCCTCTAGCGGGGGTGAAGAGACCCAGTACTTC. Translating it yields CASASSGGEETQYF. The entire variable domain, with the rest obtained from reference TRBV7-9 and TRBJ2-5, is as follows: DTGVSQNPRHKITKRGQNVTFRCDPISEHNRLYWYRQTLGQGPEFLTYFQNEAQLEKSRLLSDRFSAERPKGSFSTLEIQRTEQGDSAMYLCASASSGGEETQYFGPGTRLLVL.

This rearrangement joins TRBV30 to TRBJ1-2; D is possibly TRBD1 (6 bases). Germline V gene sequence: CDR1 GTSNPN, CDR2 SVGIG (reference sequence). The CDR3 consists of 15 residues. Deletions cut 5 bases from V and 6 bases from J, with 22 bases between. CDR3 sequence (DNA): TGTGCCTGGGACTCTTCCGGGACAATCTTTGATGGCTACACCTTC. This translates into CAWDSSGTIFDGYTF. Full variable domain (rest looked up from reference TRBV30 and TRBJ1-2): SQTIHQWPATLVQPVGSPLSLECTVEGTSNPNLYWYRQAAGRGLQLLFYSVGIGQISSEVPQNLSASRPQDRQFILSSKKLLLSDSGFYLCAWDSSGTIFDGYTFGSGTRLTVV.

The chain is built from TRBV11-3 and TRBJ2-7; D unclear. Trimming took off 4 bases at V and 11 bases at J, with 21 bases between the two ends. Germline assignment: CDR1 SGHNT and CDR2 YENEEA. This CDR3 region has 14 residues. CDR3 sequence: CASSSGFESSVKYF. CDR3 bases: TGTGCCAGCAGCTCAGGATTTGAATCATCGGTTAAGTACTTC. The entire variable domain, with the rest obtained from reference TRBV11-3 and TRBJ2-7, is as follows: EAGVVQSPRYKIIEKKQPVAFWCNPISGHNTLYWYLQNLGQGPELLIRYENEEAVDDSQLPKDRFSAERLKGVDSTLKIQPAELGDSAVYLCASSSGFESSVKYFGPGTRLTVT.

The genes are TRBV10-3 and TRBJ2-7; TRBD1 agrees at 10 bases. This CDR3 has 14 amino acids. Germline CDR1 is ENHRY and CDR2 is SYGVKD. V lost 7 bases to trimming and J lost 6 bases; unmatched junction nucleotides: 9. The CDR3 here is CAITEDRGTSEQYF. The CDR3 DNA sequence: TGTGCCATCACCGAGGACAGGGGGACAAGCGAGCAGTACTTC.

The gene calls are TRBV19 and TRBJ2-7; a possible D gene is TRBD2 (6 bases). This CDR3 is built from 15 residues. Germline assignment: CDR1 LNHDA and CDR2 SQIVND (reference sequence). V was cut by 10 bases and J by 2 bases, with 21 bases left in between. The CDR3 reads CATNGRDSLPYEQYF. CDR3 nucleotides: TGTGCCACCAACGGCCGGGACTCCCTCCCCTACGAGCAGTACTTC.

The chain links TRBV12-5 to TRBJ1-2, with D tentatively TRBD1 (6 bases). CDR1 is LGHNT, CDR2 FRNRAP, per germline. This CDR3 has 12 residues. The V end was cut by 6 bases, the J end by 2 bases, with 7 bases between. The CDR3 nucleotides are TGTGCTAGTGGACAGGGCAACTATGGCTACACCTTC. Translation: CASGQGNYGYTF. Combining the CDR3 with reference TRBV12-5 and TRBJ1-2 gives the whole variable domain DARVTQTPRHKVTEMGQEVTMRCQPILGHNTVFWYRQTMMQGLELLAYFRNRAPLDDSGMPKDRFSAEMPDATLATLKIQPSEPRDSAVYFCASGQGNYGYTFGSGTRLTVV.

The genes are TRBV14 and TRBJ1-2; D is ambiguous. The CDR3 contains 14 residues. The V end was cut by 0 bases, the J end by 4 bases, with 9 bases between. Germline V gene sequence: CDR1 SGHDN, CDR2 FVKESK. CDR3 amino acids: CASSQDQLIYGYTF. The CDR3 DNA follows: TGTGCCAGCAGCCAAGATCAGCTCATCTATGGCTACACCTTC.

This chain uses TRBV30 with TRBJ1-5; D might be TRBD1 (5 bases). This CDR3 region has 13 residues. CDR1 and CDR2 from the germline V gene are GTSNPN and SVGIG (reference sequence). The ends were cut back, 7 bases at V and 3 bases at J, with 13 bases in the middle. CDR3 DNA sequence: TGTGCCTACACCGTACAGGTCAATCAGCCCCAGCATTTT. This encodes CAYTVQVNQPQHF.

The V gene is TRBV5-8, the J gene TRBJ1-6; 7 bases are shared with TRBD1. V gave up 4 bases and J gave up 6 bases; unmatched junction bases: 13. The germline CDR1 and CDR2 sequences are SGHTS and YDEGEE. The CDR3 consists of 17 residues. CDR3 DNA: TGTGCCAGCAGCCAGGCTAGGGGGCGCGCCTCTAATTCACCCCTCCACTTT. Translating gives CASSQARGRASNSPLHF.